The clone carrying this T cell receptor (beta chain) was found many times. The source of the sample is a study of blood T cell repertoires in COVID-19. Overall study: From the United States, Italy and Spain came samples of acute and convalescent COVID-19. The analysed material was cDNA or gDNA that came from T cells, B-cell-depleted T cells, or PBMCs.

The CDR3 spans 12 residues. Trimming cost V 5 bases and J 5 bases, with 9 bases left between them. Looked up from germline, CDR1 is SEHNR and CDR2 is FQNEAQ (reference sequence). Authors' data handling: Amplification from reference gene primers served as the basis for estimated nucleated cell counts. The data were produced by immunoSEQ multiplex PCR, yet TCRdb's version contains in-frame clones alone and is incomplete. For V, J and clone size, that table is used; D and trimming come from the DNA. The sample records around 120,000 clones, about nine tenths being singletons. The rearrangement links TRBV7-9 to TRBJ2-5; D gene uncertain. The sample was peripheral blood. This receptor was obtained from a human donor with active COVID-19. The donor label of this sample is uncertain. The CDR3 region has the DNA TGTGCCAGCAGCCCGAGGCTGGAGACCCAGTACTTC. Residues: CASSPRLETQYF.